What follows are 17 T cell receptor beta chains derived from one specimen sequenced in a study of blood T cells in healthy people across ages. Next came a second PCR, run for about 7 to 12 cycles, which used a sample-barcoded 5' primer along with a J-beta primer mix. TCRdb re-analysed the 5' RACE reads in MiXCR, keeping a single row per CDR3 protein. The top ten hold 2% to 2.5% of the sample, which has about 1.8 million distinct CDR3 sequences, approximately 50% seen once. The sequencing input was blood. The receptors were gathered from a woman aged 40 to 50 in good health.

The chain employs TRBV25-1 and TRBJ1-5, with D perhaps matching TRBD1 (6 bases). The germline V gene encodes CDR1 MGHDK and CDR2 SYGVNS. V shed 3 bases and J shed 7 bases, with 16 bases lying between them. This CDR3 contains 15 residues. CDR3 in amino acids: CASSDIGGIGQPQHF. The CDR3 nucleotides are TGTGCCAGCAGTGATATAGGGGGGATTGGGCAGCCCCAGCATTTT.

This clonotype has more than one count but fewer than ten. The CDR3 region has the DNA TGCAGTGCTAACTCCGGGACAGGGTATTCACCCCTCCACTTT. This translates into CSANSGTGYSPLHF. The chain joins TRBV20-1 to TRBJ1-6; 9 positions agree with TRBD1. The V and J ends lost 4 bases and 8 bases, in that order; junction bases with no gene match: 6. CDR1 DFQATT and CDR2 SNEGSKA come from the germline V gene (reference sequence). The CDR3 has 14 amino acids.

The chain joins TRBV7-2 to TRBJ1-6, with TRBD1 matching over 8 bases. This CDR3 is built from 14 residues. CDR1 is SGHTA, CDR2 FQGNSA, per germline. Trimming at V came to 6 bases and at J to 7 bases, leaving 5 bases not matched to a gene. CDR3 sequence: CASRPDRVNSPLHF. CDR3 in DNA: TGTGCCAGCAGACCGGACAGGGTCAATTCACCCCTCCACTTT. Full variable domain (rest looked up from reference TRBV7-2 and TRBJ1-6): GAGVSQSPSNKVTEKGKDVELRCDPISGHTALYWYRQSLGQGLEFLIYFQGNSAPDKSGLPSDRFSAERTGGSVSTLTIQRTQQEDSAVYLCASRPDRVNSPLHFGNGTRLTVT.

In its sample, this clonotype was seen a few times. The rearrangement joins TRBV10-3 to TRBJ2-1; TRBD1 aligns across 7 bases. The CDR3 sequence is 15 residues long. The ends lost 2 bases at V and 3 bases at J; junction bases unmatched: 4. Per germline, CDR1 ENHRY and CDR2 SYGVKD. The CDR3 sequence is CAISEPGQSYNEQFF. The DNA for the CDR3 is TGTGCCATCAGTGAGCCGGGACAGAGCTACAATGAGCAGTTCTTC.

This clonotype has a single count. CDR3 DNA sequence: TGTGCCAGCAGTTTAAGTGGGACTCATAGCAATCAGCCCCAGCATTTT. This gives the protein CASSLSGTHSNQPQHF. The genes are TRBV12-3 or TRBV12-4 and TRBJ1-5; D might be TRBD1 (5 bases). The CDR3 runs 16 residues. V lost 2 bases, J lost 0 bases, and 11 bases lay in between.

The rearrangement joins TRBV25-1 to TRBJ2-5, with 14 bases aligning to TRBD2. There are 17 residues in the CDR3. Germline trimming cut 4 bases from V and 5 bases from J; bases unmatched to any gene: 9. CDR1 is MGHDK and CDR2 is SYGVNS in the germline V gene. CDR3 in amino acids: CASSAPPGLAGEETQYF. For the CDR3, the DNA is TGTGCCAGCAGTGCCCCACCGGGACTAGCGGGAGAGGAGACCCAGTACTTC.

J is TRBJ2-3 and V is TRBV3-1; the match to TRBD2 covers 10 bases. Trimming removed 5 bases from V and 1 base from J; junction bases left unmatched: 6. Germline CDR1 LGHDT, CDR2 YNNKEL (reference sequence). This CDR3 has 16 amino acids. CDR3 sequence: CASSAVLAGGTDTQYF. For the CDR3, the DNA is TGTGCCAGCAGCGCAGTCCTAGCGGGGGGCACAGATACGCAGTATTTT.

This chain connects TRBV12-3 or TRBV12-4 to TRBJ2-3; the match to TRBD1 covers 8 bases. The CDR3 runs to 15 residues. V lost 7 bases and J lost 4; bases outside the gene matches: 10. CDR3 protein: CASKRDRTYADTQYF. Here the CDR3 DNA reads TGTGCCAGCAAAAGGGACAGGACATACGCAGATACGCAGTATTTT.

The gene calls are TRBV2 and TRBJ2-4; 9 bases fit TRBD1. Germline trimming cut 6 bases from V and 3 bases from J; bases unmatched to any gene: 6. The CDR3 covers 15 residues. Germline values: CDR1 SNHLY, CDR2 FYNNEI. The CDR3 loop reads CASSDRGRSKNIQYF. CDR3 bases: TGTGCCAGCAGCGACAGGGGGAGAAGCAAAAACATTCAGTACTTC.

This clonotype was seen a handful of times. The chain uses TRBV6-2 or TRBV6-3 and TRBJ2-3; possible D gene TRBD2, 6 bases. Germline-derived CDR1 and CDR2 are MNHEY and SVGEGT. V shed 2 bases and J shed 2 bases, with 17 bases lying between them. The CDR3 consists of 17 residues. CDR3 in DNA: TGTGCCAGCAGTTACAATCGCCGGGACTTAAACACAGATACGCAGTATTTT. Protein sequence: CASSYNRRDLNTDTQYF.

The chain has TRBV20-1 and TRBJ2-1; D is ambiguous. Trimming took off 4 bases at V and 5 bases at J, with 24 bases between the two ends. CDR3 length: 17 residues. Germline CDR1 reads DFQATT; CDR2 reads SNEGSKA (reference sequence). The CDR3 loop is CSAIGLGSKPSHNEQFF. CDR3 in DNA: TGCAGTGCTATAGGTTTAGGTTCTAAGCCATCCCACAATGAGCAGTTCTTC.

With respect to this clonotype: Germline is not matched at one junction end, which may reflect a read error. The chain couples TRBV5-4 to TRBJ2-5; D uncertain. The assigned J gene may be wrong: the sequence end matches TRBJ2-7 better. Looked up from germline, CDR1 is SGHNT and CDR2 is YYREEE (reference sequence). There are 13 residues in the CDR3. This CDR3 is CASSRAASSEQYF. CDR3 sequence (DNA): TGTGCCAGCAGCCGCGCGGCTTCCTCCGAGCAGTACTTC.

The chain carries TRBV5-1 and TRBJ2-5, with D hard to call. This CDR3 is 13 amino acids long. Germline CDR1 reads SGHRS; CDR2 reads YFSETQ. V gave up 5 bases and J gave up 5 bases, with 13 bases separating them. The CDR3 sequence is CASRAQGWETQYF. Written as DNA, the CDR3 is TGCGCCAGCAGGGCTCAAGGGTGGGAGACCCAGTACTTC.

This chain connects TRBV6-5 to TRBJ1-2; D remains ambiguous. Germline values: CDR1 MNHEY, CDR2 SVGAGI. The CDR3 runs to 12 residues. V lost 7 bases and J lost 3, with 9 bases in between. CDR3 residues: CASKGFYYGYTF. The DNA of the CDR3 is TGTGCCAGCAAAGGATTTTACTATGGCTACACCTTC.

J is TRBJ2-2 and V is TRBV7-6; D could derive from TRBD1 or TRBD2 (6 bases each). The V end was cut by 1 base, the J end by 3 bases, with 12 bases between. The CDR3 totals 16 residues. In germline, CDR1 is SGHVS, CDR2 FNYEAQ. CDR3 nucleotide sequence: TGTGCCAGCAGCTTAGAAGGGGGGCGTTACACCGGGGAGCTGTTTTTT. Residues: CASSLEGGRYTGELFF.

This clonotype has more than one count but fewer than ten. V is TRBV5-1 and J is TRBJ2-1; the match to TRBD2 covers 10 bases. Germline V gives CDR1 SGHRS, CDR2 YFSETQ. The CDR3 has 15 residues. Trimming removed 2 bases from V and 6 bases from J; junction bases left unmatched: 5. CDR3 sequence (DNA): TGCGCCAGCAGCTTTAGTAGCGGGGGGATCAATGAGCAGTTCTTC. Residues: CASSFSSGGINEQFF.

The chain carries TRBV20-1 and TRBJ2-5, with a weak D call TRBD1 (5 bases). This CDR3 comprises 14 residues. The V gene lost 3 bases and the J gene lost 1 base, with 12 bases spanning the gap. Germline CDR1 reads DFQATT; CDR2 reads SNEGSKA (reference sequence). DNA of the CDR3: TGCAGTGCTAGGGCAGGGAACTTCCAAGAGACCCAGTACTTC. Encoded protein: CSARAGNFQETQYF.